The TCR beta chain under discussion was sequenced for a study of blood T cell repertoires in COVID-19. In the study overall: PBMCs, B-cell-depleted T cells, or T cells provided the cDNA or gDNA that made up the material.

Original analysis: It was from reference gene primer amplification that nucleated cell counts were estimated. Repertoires were generated with immunoSEQ multiplex PCR, while TCRdb's copy carries only in-frame clones and drops some. The D gene and trimming were derived from the DNA, and the V and J assignments and clone size from that table. Of around 150,000 clones in the sample, 80% to 95% were seen once. The CDR3 covers 16 residues. Trimming removed 8 bases from V and 1 base from J, with 20 bases in between. CDR1 and CDR2 (germline): MNHEY, SMNVEV (reference sequence). Patients at the Seattle site were enrolled during active infection and followed longitudinally.

The sequence was collected from a man under 40 with COVID-19, enrolled during active disease. The chain is built from TRBV27 and TRBJ1-1; TRBD1 is a possible D gene (5 bases). Source material: peripheral blood. DNA for the CDR3: TGTGCCAGCGGGACGGGGGAGGAGGCGAGGAACACTGAAGCTTTCTTT. It encodes CASGTGEEARNTEAFF.